The 21 T cell receptor beta chains listed next were all sequenced from one sample in a study of blood T cell repertoires in COVID-19. Clones were sequenced by immunoSEQ multiplex PCR, and TCRdb holds only the in-frame ones, with some missing. The top ten hold roughly 8% of the sample, which has about 60,000 clones, 90% seen once. Input material: peripheral blood. The receptors were gathered from a human donor with active COVID-19. The donor label of this sample is uncertain.

The chain carries TRBV7-9 and TRBJ1-3; possible D gene TRBD1, 6 bases. CDR3 length equals 17 residues. V lost 5 bases, J lost 6 bases, and 23 bases lay in between. The germline CDR1 and CDR2 sequences are SEHNR and FQNEAQ (reference sequence). The CDR3 bases are TGTGCCAGCAGCGGACTTACGGTCACAGGGTTCGAAAACACCATATATTTT. Translation gives CASSGLTVTGFENTIYF.

V is TRBV4-2 and J is TRBJ2-3, with 14 bases matching TRBD2. This CDR3 has 17 amino acids. The junction had 6 bases not matched to a gene; V was cut back by 0 bases and J by 7 bases. CDR1 is LGHNA, CDR2 YNFKEQ, per germline. This CDR3 reads CASSQETSGGVPNTQYF. In DNA, the CDR3 is TGTGCCAGCAGCCAAGAGACTAGCGGGGGGGTCCCAAATACGCAGTATTTT.

The chain joins TRBV5-8 to TRBJ2-6; possible D gene TRBD1, 6 bases. CDR3 size: 15 residues. The V gene lost 2 bases and the J gene lost 4 bases, with 10 bases spanning the gap. CDR1 SGHTS and CDR2 YDEGEE come from the germline V gene. Here the CDR3 reads CASSLGGSGANVLTF. CDR3 in DNA: TGTGCCAGCAGCTTAGGGGGATCGGGGGCCAACGTCCTGACTTTC.

CDR3 bases: TGTGCCAGCAGGGCGACTAGCGGGGTAGCCAAAAACATTCAGTACTTC. Amino acids: CASRATSGVAKNIQYF. V is TRBV2 and J is TRBJ2-4; 11 bases fit TRBD2. There are 16 residues in the CDR3. Per the germline V gene, CDR1 is SNHLY and CDR2 is FYNNEI. V was clipped by 6 bases and J by 0 bases; unmatched bases: 4.

The V call is TRBV11-2, the J call TRBJ2-7; tentative D call: TRBD2 (6 bases). From germline, CDR1 is SGHAT and CDR2 FQNNGV. There are 13 residues in the CDR3. Trimming left V 0 bases short and J 3 bases short, with 6 bases between. The DNA for the CDR3 is TGTGCCAGCAGCTTAGAGGGAGGCTACGAGCAGTACTTC. This encodes CASSLEGGYEQYF.

This clone was detected a few times. The chain recombines TRBV4-2 with TRBJ2-7; possibly TRBD1 for D (6 bases). Germline V gene sequence: CDR1 LGHNA, CDR2 YNFKEQ. V was shortened by 3 bases and J by 4 bases, with 13 bases between the two germline ends. This CDR3 spans 14 amino acids. CDR3 region: CASSQNREFYEQYF. The CDR3 nucleotides read TGTGCCAGCAGCCAGAACAGGGAATTTTACGAGCAGTACTTC.

This chain joins TRBV30 and TRBJ1-2, with D tentatively TRBD1 (6 bases). This CDR3 comprises 14 residues. Germline V CDR1 and CDR2: GTSNPN, SVGIG (reference sequence). The V and J ends lost 0 bases and 10 bases respectively, with 18 bases between them. CDR3 protein: CAWSVLDRQRVYTF. The CDR3 region has the DNA TGTGCCTGGAGTGTACTGGACAGACAACGCGTCTACACCTTC.

This clone was seen a few times. This chain connects TRBV27 to TRBJ2-3; 8 bases are shared with TRBD1. Germline-derived CDR1 and CDR2 are MNHEY and SMNVEV (reference sequence). The trim removed 6 bases at V and 5 bases at J, leaving 7 bases unmatched. The CDR3 loop spans 14 amino acids. The CDR3 reads CASSDRGGGDTQYF. CDR3 nucleotides: TGTGCCAGCAGCGACAGGGGTGGGGGAGATACGCAGTATTTT.

Only a few counts were recorded for this clone. V is TRBV7-9 and J is TRBJ1-4; D not certain. Trimming removed 7 bases at V and 5 bases at J, with 8 bases between. The CDR3 totals 12 residues. Germline loops: CDR1 SEHNR, CDR2 FQNEAQ (reference sequence). This CDR3 reads CASTAANEKLFF. The CDR3 DNA reads TGTGCCAGCACGGCGGCCAATGAAAAACTGTTTTTT. The full variable domain, completed using reference TRBV7-9 and TRBJ1-4, is DTGVSQNPRHKITKRGQNVTFRCDPISEHNRLYWYRQTLGQGPEFLTYFQNEAQLEKSRLLSDRFSAERPKGSFSTLEIQRTEQGDSAMYLCASTAANEKLFFGSGTQLSVL.

The chain links TRBV9 to TRBJ2-3; D may be TRBD1 (6 bases). V was trimmed by 4 bases and J by 6 bases, leaving 18 bases between them. The CDR3 sequence is 15 residues long. CDR1 SGDLS and CDR2 YYNGEE come from the germline V gene. CDR3 residues: CASSTASRDTDTQYF. The CDR3 nucleotides are TGTGCCAGCAGCACAGCCTCCCGGGACACTGATACGCAGTATTTT.

The rearrangement links TRBV18 to TRBJ2-1, with 14 bases aligning to TRBD2. CDR3 length: 16 amino acids. Germline lookup yields CDR1 KGHSH and CDR2 LQKENI. The V and J ends lost 2 bases and 5 bases, in that order; junction bases with no gene match: 2. The CDR3 DNA reads TGTGCCAGCTCACCAAGACTAGCGGGGGGGAACAATGAGCAGTTCTTC. This encodes CASSPRLAGGNNEQFF.

The gene calls are TRBV5-1 and TRBJ2-1; tentatively, D is TRBD2 (7 bases). Germline values: CDR1 SGHRS, CDR2 YFSETQ. The CDR3 sequence is 16 residues long. The V end lost 4 bases, the J end lost 4 bases, and 18 bases lay between the germline ends. In nucleotides, the CDR3 is TGCGCCAGCAGCCCCTCCCGGGGGGCAAATTACAATGAGCAGTTCTTC. This codes for CASSPSRGANYNEQFF.

The chain carries TRBV16 and TRBJ2-7; D is unresolved. Germline CDR1 reads KGHSY; CDR2 reads FQNENV. The CDR3 has 14 amino acids. V was cut by 1 base and J by 0 bases, with 7 bases left in between. The CDR3 nucleotides are TGTGCCAGCAGCCAATTGTACGGCTCCTACGAGCAGTACTTC. Amino acid sequence: CASSQLYGSYEQYF.

This rearrangement joins TRBV9 to TRBJ2-5; 8 bases map to TRBD2. The V gene's germline CDR1 is SGDLS and CDR2 YYNGEE. Losses at the gene ends were 0 bases for V and 2 bases for J; bases not matched to a gene: 9. The CDR3 has 17 residues. The CDR3 loop reads CASSVDPGTRGQETQYF. The DNA of the CDR3 is TGTGCCAGCAGCGTAGATCCCGGGACTAGGGGACAAGAGACCCAGTACTTC.

The chain uses TRBV10-3 and TRBJ2-6, with 10 bases fitting TRBD2. Trimming at V came to 7 bases and at J to 0 bases, leaving 6 bases not matched to a gene. The CDR3 runs to 17 residues. Germline CDR1 and CDR2: ENHRY and SYGVKD. In nucleotides, the CDR3 is TGTGCCATCAAAACGACTAGCGGGTCCTCTGGGGCCAACGTCCTGACTTTC. Protein product: CAIKTTSGSSGANVLTF.

In its sample, this clone was seen a few times. The chain carries TRBV30 and TRBJ1-5; D may be TRBD1 (6 bases). The CDR3 contains 16 residues. Germline V gene sequence: CDR1 GTSNPN, CDR2 SVGIG (reference sequence). V lost 2 bases, J lost 8 bases, and 22 bases lay in between. CDR3 in amino acids: CAWSRGGLGAGKPQHF. Written as DNA, the CDR3 is TGTGCCTGGAGTAGGGGGGGGCTGGGGGCAGGTAAGCCCCAGCATTTT.

V gene TRBV27 combines with J gene TRBJ1-2, with unresolved D. Trimming pared 4 bases from V and 8 bases from J, leaving 14 bases between. CDR1 is MNHEY, CDR2 SMNVEV, per germline (reference sequence). This CDR3 has 13 residues. In nucleotides, the CDR3 is TGTGCCAGCAGTTCCCGGGTATCGGTAGGCTACACCTTC. It encodes CASSSRVSVGYTF.

V gene TRBV11-2 combines with J gene TRBJ2-5, with TRBD1 matching 7 bases. With 6 bases clipped from V and 7 bases from J, the junction kept 11 bases outside the gene matches. CDR1 and CDR2 from the germline V gene are SGHAT and FQNNGV. This CDR3 region has 14 residues. The chain's CDR3 is CASSSNQGVGTQYF. CDR3 bases: TGTGCCAGCAGTTCCAACCAGGGGGTGGGGACCCAGTACTTC.

V gene TRBV27 combines with J gene TRBJ1-2, with D tentatively TRBD1 (5 bases). The V end lost 3 bases, the J end lost 0 bases, and 14 bases lay between the germline ends. Per germline, CDR1 MNHEY and CDR2 SMNVEV (reference sequence). There are 16 residues in the CDR3. This CDR3 reads CASSFRLDRANYGYTF. The CDR3 region has the DNA TGTGCCAGCAGTTTCCGGCTAGACAGAGCTAACTATGGCTACACCTTC.

The rearrangement links TRBV5-3 to TRBJ2-3; 8 bases match TRBD2. TRBV5-3 is known as an ORF, though its function is uncertain. This CDR3 spans 13 amino acids. V lost 8 bases and J lost 6; bases outside the gene matches: 8. CDR3 region: CASTRRGADTQYF. The DNA for the CDR3 is TGTGCCAGTACTCGGCGGGGGGCGGATACGCAGTATTTT.

The chain employs TRBV11-2 and TRBJ2-5; 9 bases fit TRBD2. Germline-derived CDR1 and CDR2 are SGHAT and FQNNGV. The CDR3 extends over 15 amino acids. V was pared by 9 bases and J by 0 bases, with 8 bases of the junction left unmatched. CDR3 in amino acids: CASSSGGLYQETQYF. DNA of the CDR3: TGTGCCAGTAGTAGCGGGGGCCTGTACCAAGAGACCCAGTACTTC.